Described below is a single TCR beta chain sequence and its context. This sample was taken from a study of CD8+CD57+ T cells in acquired aplastic anemia. In germline, CDR1 is MGHDK, CDR2 SYGVNS. The CDR3 length is 15 residues. The V segment lost 1 base and the J segment 3 bases; nucleotides outside the gene matches: 5. By flow cytometry, patients selected for sequencing had shown an expansion of CD8+CD57+ cells. Profiling that covered TCR beta VDJ and CDR3 relied on genomic DNA as its template. MiXCR, run by TCRdb on the reads, gives a single entry per CDR3 protein. The sample has around 430,000 distinct CDR3 sequences, approximately 33% seen once; the top ten hold about 0.8%.

This chain uses TRBV25-1 with TRBJ2-5; 7 nucleotides match TRBD1. The receptor's source is a human donor with aplastic anemia. Sequencing used sorted CD4+, CD8+, or CD8+CD57+ T cells (not recorded which) from PBMCs. The DNA of the CDR3 is TGTGCCAGCAGTGAATTCCAGGGGACAGAAGAGACCCAGTACTTC. Encoded protein: CASSEFQGTEETQYF.